This section outlines one T cell receptor beta chain sequence together with its context. The junction had 7 bases not matched to a gene; V was cut back by 6 bases and J by 4 bases. Germline lookup yields CDR1 SGHTA and CDR2 FQGNSA. The CDR3 totals 16 residues. This sample stems from a study of blood T cell repertoires in COVID-19. Study-level information: Whether acute or convalescent, the COVID-19 samples came from the United States, Italy and Spain. Nucleic acid was either cDNA or gDNA, and it came from T cells, B-cell-depleted T cells, or PBMCs.

Original handling: Estimates of nucleated cell counts were drawn from the amplification of reference gene primers. Sequencing used immunoSEQ multiplex PCR; TCRdb keeps in-frame clones, though not all of them. Clone size and the V and J calls come from that table; the DNA yielded D and trimming. The sample yields some 200,000 clones, 85% to 90% seen once. Sequenced: peripheral blood. The chain employs TRBV7-2 and TRBJ1-6; TRBD1 matches 9 bases. This receptor was identified in a man at least 80 years old with acute or convalescent COVID-19. CDR3 protein: CASSLDRGAYNSPLHF. In DNA, the CDR3 is TGTGCCAGCAGTCTGGACAGGGGAGCGTATAATTCACCCCTCCACTTT.